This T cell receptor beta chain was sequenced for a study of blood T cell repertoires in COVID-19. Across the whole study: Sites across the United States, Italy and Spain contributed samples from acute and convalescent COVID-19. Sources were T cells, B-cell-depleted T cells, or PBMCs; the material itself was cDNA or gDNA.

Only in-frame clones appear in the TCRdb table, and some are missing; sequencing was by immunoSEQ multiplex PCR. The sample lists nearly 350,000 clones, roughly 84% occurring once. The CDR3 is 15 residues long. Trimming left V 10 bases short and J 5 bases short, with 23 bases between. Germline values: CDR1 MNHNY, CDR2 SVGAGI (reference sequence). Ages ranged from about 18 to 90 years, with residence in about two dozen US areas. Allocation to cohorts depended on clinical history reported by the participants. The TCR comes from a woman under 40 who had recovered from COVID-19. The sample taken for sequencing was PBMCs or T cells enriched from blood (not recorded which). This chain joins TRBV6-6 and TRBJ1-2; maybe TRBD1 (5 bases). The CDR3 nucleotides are TGTGCCACCTATTCTGGGGGAGGGGTAAGATATGGCTACACCTTC. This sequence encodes CATYSGGGVRYGYTF.